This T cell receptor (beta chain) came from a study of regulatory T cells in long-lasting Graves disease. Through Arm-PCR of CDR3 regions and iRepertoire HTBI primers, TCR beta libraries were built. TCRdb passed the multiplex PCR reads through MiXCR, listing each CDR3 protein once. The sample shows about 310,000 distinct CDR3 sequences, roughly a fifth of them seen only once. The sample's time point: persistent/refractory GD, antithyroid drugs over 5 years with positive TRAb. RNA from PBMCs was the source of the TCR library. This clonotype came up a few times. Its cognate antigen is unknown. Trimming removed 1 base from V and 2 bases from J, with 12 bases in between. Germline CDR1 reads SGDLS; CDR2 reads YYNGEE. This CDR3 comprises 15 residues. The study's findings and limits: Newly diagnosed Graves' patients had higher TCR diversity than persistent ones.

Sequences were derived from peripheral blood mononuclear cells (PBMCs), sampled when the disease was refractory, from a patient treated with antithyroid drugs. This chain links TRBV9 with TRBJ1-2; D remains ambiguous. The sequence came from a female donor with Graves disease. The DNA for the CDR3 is TGTGCCAGCAGCGTACACGAGGGTCCAAACTATGGCTACACCTTC. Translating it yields CASSVHEGPNYGYTF.